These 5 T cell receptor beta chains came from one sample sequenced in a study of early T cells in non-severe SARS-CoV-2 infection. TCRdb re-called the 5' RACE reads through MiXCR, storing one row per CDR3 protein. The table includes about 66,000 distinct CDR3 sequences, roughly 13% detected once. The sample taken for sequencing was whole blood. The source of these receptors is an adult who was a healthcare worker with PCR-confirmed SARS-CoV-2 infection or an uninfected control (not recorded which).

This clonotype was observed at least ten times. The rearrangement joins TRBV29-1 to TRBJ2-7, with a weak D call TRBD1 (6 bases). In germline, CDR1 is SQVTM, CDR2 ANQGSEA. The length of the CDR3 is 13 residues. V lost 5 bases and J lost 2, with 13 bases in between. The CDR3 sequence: CSVFVTGTYEQYF. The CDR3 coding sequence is TGCAGCGTTTTCGTAACAGGGACCTACGAGCAGTACTTC.

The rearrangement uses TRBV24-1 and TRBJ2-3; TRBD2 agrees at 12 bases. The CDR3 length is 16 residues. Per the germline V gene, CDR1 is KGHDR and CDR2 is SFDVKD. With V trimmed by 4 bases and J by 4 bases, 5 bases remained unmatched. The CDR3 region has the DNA TGTGCCACCAGTGACCCAACTAGCGGGAGGCCAGATACGCAGTATTTT. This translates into CATSDPTSGRPDTQYF.

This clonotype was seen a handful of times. The CDR3, as DNA: TGTGCCAGCAGCGTAGAAGCAGGAGGGGGACGGAATGAGCAGTTCTTC. Amino acids: CASSVEAGGGRNEQFF. The chain links TRBV9 to TRBJ2-1, with D possibly being TRBD1 or TRBD2 (6 bases each). The CDR3 has 16 amino acids. V dropped 0 bases and J dropped 7 bases, with 17 bases sitting between them. Germline V CDR1 and CDR2: SGDLS, YYNGEE.

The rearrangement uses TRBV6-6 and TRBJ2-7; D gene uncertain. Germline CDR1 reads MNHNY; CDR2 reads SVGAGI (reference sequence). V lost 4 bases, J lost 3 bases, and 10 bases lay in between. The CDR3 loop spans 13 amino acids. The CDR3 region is CASSSPGLYEQYF. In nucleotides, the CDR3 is TGTGCCAGCAGTTCACCCGGGCTCTACGAGCAGTACTTC.

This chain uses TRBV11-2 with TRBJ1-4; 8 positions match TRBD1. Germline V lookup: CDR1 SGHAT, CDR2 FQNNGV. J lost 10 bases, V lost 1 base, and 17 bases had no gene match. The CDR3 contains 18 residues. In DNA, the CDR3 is TGTGCCAGCAGCTTAGCTCTACAAGGACAGGGCTCGAGAGGAAAACTGTTTTTT. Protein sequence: CASSLALQGQGSRGKLFF.